One sample yielded the 28 T cell receptor beta chains listed below, sequenced in a study of blood T cell repertoires in COVID-19 (dated by TCRdb to between 2020 and 2021). Libraries were constructed by the immunoSEQ multiplex PCR assay. TCRdb retrieved this table from immuneACCESS and kept in-frame rearrangements only. Not all clones are present; in checked studies, unresolved V genes account for under half, and no reason is known for the remainder. The sample table records roughly 40,000 clones; 79% of these occur just once. The top ten constitute approximately 30% of the sample. The specimen was peripheral blood. Receptors originate from a woman older than 75 with acute or convalescent COVID-19.

This clone occurred a few times. The V call is TRBV27, the J call TRBJ1-1; TRBD1 aligns across 8 bases. The CDR3 consists of 16 residues. The V segment lost 3 bases and the J segment 3 bases; nucleotides outside the gene matches: 9. Germline V gene lookup returns CDR1 MNHEY and CDR2 SMNVEV (reference sequence). CDR3 residues: CASSFRGRWAHTEAFF. As DNA, the CDR3 is TGTGCCAGCAGTTTCAGGGGGCGTTGGGCCCACACTGAAGCTTTCTTT.

The chain couples TRBV7-8 to TRBJ1-1; D is perhaps TRBD1 (6 bases). The CDR3 runs to 15 residues. CDR1 is SGHVS, CDR2 FQNEAQ, per germline. Trimming removed 4 bases from V and 1 base from J, with 13 bases in between. CDR3 region: CASSWGPQGNTEAFF. The CDR3 bases are TGTGCCAGCAGCTGGGGGCCACAGGGGAACACTGAAGCTTTCTTT. Full variable domain (rest looked up from reference TRBV7-8 and TRBJ1-1): GAGVSQSPRYKVAKRGQDVALRCDPISGHVSLFWYQQALGQGPEFLTYFQNEAQLDKSGLPSDRFFAERPEGSVSTLKIQRTQQEDSAVYLCASSWGPQGNTEAFFGQGTRLTVV.

The chain employs TRBV6-5 and TRBJ1-6; possibly TRBD1 for D (5 bases). This CDR3 region has 14 residues. Germline loops: CDR1 MNHEY, CDR2 SVGAGI. V was trimmed by 5 bases and J by 11 bases, leaving 16 bases between them. The CDR3 nucleotides are TGTGCCAGCAGTCCCGGAGGGGCTAAACCACCCCTCCACTTT. Encoded protein: CASSPGGAKPPLHF.

A few counts support this clone. The rearrangement joins TRBV27 to TRBJ2-6; 10 bases align to TRBD1. The CDR3 consists of 17 residues. Per germline, CDR1 MNHEY and CDR2 SMNVEV (reference sequence). The V segment lost 3 bases and the J segment 4 bases; nucleotides outside the gene matches: 6. In DNA form, the CDR3 reads TGTGCCAGCAGTTTTTCGACAGGGGGCCCCGGGGCCAACGTCCTGACTTTC. It specifies CASSFSTGGPGANVLTF.

The CDR3 bases are TGCGCCAGCAGCCGCGTCGAAGACACTGAAGCTTTCTTT. Amino acid sequence: CASSRVEDTEAFF. V and J are TRBV5-1 and TRBJ1-1, with D uncertain. This CDR3 region has 13 residues. Germline-derived CDR1 and CDR2 are SGHRS and YFSETQ. Trimming took off 4 bases at V and 3 bases at J, with 10 bases between the two ends.

The chain is built from TRBV2 and TRBJ1-6; 7 bases map to TRBD1. Germline loops: CDR1 SNHLY, CDR2 FYNNEI. The length of the CDR3 is 15 residues. Trimming cost V 1 base and J 9 bases; bases outside gene matches: 6. CDR3 region: CASSEVRQGGSPLHF. In DNA, the CDR3 is TGTGCCAGCAGTGAAGTAAGACAGGGAGGTTCACCCCTCCACTTT.

This chain connects TRBV23-1 to TRBJ1-5; tentative D call: TRBD1 (5 bases). TRBV23-1 is assigned to the ORF class and has an uncertain function. This CDR3 contains 21 residues. V lost 2 bases to trimming and J lost 2 bases, with 28 bases between them. CDR3 in DNA: TGCGCCAGCAGTCAAATGATCTGGAGGGGATTATCCCGGAAGGGCAATCAGCCCCAGCATTTT. This translates into CASSQMIWRGLSRKGNQPQHF.

The gene calls are TRBV9 and TRBJ2-3, with a weak D call TRBD2 (6 bases). The V end was cut by 2 bases, the J end by 3 bases, with 13 bases between. The CDR3 has 15 residues. Germline-derived CDR1 and CDR2 are SGDLS and YYNGEE. CDR3 sequence (DNA): TGTGCCAGCAGCGTCACTAGCTCTGTGACAGATACGCAGTATTTT. The encoded protein is CASSVTSSVTDTQYF.

The chain has TRBV5-6 and TRBJ2-3, with 12 bases fitting TRBD2. This CDR3 has 16 amino acids. The germline V gene has CDR1 SGHDT and CDR2 YYEEEE. With 0 bases clipped from V and 5 bases from J, the junction kept 4 bases outside the gene matches. The CDR3: CASSLVTSGRIDTQYF. The CDR3 region has the DNA TGTGCCAGCAGCTTGGTTACTAGCGGGAGGATAGATACGCAGTATTTT.

The chain employs TRBV12-3 or TRBV12-4 and TRBJ2-5; D is ambiguous. The CDR3 consists of 12 residues. The ends were cut back, 4 bases at V and 4 bases at J, with 7 bases in the middle. CDR3 DNA sequence: TGTGCCAGCAGTTGGAGCACAGAGACCCAGTACTTC. This codes for CASSWSTETQYF.

This chain uses TRBV15 with TRBJ1-1; 7 positions match TRBD1. Per germline, CDR1 LNHNV and CDR2 YYDKDF (reference sequence). The junction had 2 bases not matched to a gene; V was cut back by 1 base and J by 0 bases. The CDR3 is 15 amino acids. The CDR3 bases are TGTGCCACCAGCAGAGGGGACAGCCTGAACACTGAAGCTTTCTTT. Its protein is CATSRGDSLNTEAFF.

This chain joins TRBV14 and TRBJ2-1; D is unclear. This CDR3 has 12 amino acids. Germline V gene lookup returns CDR1 SGHDN and CDR2 FVKESK. V lost 4 bases and J lost 4, with 5 bases in between. This CDR3 is CASSLTYNEQFF. The CDR3, as DNA: TGTGCCAGCAGCCTCACATACAATGAGCAGTTCTTC.

The chain is built from TRBV10-3 and TRBJ1-2; 7 nucleotides agree with TRBD1. CDR1 and CDR2 (germline): ENHRY, SYGVKD. CDR3 size: 14 residues. The trim removed 7 bases at V and 1 base at J, leaving 6 bases unmatched. The CDR3 bases are TGTGCCATCACTACAGGGGCAGATAACTATGGCTACACCTTC. Its translation is CAITTGADNYGYTF.

This chain uses TRBV7-2 with TRBJ2-7; a weak D match, TRBD2 (5 bases). CDR1 is SGHTA, CDR2 FQGNSA, per germline. Between the trimmed V and J ends, which lost 1 base and 4 bases, there was a span of 11 bases. CDR3 length equals 14 residues. The CDR3 loop reads CASSLGLATYEQYF. Here the CDR3 DNA reads TGTGCCAGCAGCTTAGGGCTAGCTACTTACGAGCAGTACTTC.

This clone was seen a single time. The chain carries TRBV2 and TRBJ1-5; D is unclear. Germline CDR1 and CDR2: SNHLY and FYNNEI. The CDR3 runs to 13 residues. With 2 bases removed from V and 3 bases from J, the gap between germline ends came to 5 bases. This CDR3 reads CASSERDNQPQHF. The CDR3 DNA is TGTGCCAGCAGTGAAAGAGACAATCAGCCCCAGCATTTT.

This clone was counted between two and nine times. The chain employs TRBV4-1 and TRBJ2-2; 7 positions agree with TRBD2. There are 17 residues in the CDR3. Germline lookup yields CDR1 MGHRA and CDR2 YSYEKL. The V and J ends lost 0 bases and 5 bases, in that order; junction bases with no gene match: 9. In nucleotides, the CDR3 is TGCGCCAGCAGCCAAGATGCCGGGAGGAGAATAACCGGGGAGCTGTTTTTT. Translated, it gives CASSQDAGRRITGELFF.

V is TRBV3-1 (or the pseudogene TRBV3-2) and J is TRBJ1-1; D gene unclear. The CDR3 covers 14 residues. Trimming left V 1 base short and J 4 bases short, with 10 bases between. From germline, CDR1 is LGHDT and CDR2 YNNKEL (reference sequence). The CDR3 bases are TGTGCCAGCAGCCAAGTCGGCGGGGTCACTGAAGCTTTCTTT. Translating gives CASSQVGGVTEAFF.

The chain recombines TRBV9 with TRBJ1-4, with D possibly being TRBD1 (6 bases). In germline, CDR1 is SGDLS, CDR2 YYNGEE. The CDR3 is made up of 13 amino acids. Deletions cut 2 bases from V and 5 bases from J, with 7 bases between. In nucleotides, the CDR3 is TGTGCCAGCAGCGTGGGACACAATGAAAAACTGTTTTTT. It encodes CASSVGHNEKLFF.

The chain carries TRBV4-3 and TRBJ1-1; D is undetermined. V dropped 1 base and J dropped 2 bases, with 8 bases sitting between them. Germline loops: CDR1 LGHNA, CDR2 YSLEER. The CDR3 consists of 14 residues. The CDR3 here is CASSQGAINTEAFF. CDR3 nucleotide sequence: TGCGCCAGCAGCCAAGGAGCGATTAACACTGAAGCTTTCTTT.

This chain joins TRBV4-1 and TRBJ2-5, with D tentatively TRBD2 (6 bases). V was shortened by 1 base and J by 2 bases, with 17 bases between the two germline ends. Germline V CDR1 and CDR2: MGHRA, YSYEKL. This CDR3 is 17 amino acids long. The CDR3: CASSQGGRGSGQETQYF. The DNA of the CDR3 is TGCGCCAGCAGCCAAGGGGGTCGGGGTAGCGGTCAAGAGACCCAGTACTTC.

This chain uses TRBV18 with TRBJ1-5; 10 bases fit TRBD1. V dropped 6 bases and J dropped 4; count of bases not matched to a gene: 9. The CDR3 runs to 16 residues. Per germline, CDR1 KGHSH and CDR2 LQKENI. The CDR3 reads CASSPVPGQGNQPQHF. For the CDR3, the DNA is TGTGCCAGCTCTCCTGTACCGGGACAGGGGAATCAGCCCCAGCATTTT.

This chain uses TRBV10-3 with TRBJ2-1; 11 bases agree with TRBD2. With V trimmed by 6 bases and J by 4 bases, 2 bases remained unmatched. This CDR3 has 14 amino acids. Germline V gene lookup returns CDR1 ENHRY and CDR2 SYGVKD. The chain's CDR3 is CAIRGLAVYNEQFF. CDR3 in DNA: TGTGCCATCAGGGGACTAGCGGTTTACAATGAGCAGTTCTTC.

The chain links TRBV2 to TRBJ2-7, with D possibly TRBD2 on 5 matching bases. Germline values: CDR1 SNHLY, CDR2 FYNNEI. There are 14 residues in the CDR3. Trimming took 7 bases from V and 5 from J, leaving 18 bases between them. The CDR3 reads CASTETSAVDEQYF. For the CDR3, the DNA is TGTGCCAGCACCGAAACTAGTGCAGTCGACGAGCAGTACTTC.

A single count supports this clone. The chain uses TRBV6-5 and TRBJ2-7; the D gene is possibly TRBD1 (6 bases). This CDR3 has 15 amino acids. Germline V gene sequence: CDR1 MNHEY, CDR2 SVGAGI. V was shortened by 6 bases and J by 2 bases, with 17 bases between the two germline ends. CDR3 nucleotide sequence: TGTGCCAGCAGCCAGACTACAGGGTGGGCCTACGAGCAGTACTTC. Amino acids: CASSQTTGWAYEQYF.

In this sample, this clone turned up a few times. The V gene is TRBV5-3, the J gene TRBJ2-1; D perhaps matches TRBD2 (5 bases). TRBV5-3 is placed among ORFs of uncertain function. V lost 0 bases and J lost 5, with 15 bases in between. The CDR3 spans 16 residues. The CDR3 region has the DNA TGTGCCAGAAGCTTGGCCGCGACTACGGGTAACAATGAGCAGTTCTTC. This sequence encodes CARSLAATTGNNEQFF.

The V and J genes are TRBV29-1 and TRBJ1-1, with D tentatively TRBD1 (6 bases). Trimming pared 4 bases from V and 4 bases from J, leaving 13 bases between. The length of the CDR3 is 13 residues. Germline CDR1 SQVTM, CDR2 ANQGSEA. The CDR3: CSVGGQPATEAFF. Here the CDR3 DNA reads TGCAGCGTTGGTGGACAGCCAGCCACTGAAGCTTTCTTT.

CDR3: CAISAQSTDTQYF. Written as DNA, the CDR3 is TGTGCCATCAGTGCCCAGAGCACAGATACGCAGTATTTT. V is TRBV10-3 and J is TRBJ2-3; D ambiguous. V was cut by 4 bases and J by 0 bases, with 5 bases left in between. The length of the CDR3 is 13 residues. Germline V gene data show CDR1 as ENHRY and CDR2 as SYGVKD.

The rearrangement links TRBV21-1 to TRBJ1-2; the listed D gene, TRBD1, was not tested against the DNA. TRBV21-1 is a pseudogene locus. There are 14 residues in the CDR3. The CDR3 sequence: CASKNRTDDYGYTF. As DNA, the CDR3 is TGTGCCAGCAAAAATCGGACAGATGATTATGGCTACACCTTC.